This T cell receptor beta chain appears in the sequencing data of a study of T cell changes during pregnancy in multiple sclerosis. The table came from immunoSEQ multiplex PCR; TCRdb's copy has only in-frame clones and leaves some out. The table shows over 65,000 clones, with 90% to 95% occurring only once. The origin of this receptor is a female donor with multiple sclerosis, enrolled in a pregnancy study. This specimen was peripheral blood, taken in the first trimester of pregnancy.

The CDR3 DNA sequence: TGCGCCAGCAGCTTGGACAGCGGGACGGCTAGCACAGATACGCAGTATTTT. Translation gives CASSLDSGTASTDTQYF. The chain is built from TRBV5-1 and TRBJ2-3; 7 nucleotides line up with TRBD2. This CDR3 spans 17 amino acids. Trimming cost V 0 bases and J 0 bases; bases outside gene matches: 7. Germline CDR1 is SGHRS and CDR2 is YFSETQ. Full variable domain (missing parts from reference TRBV5-1 and TRBJ2-3): KAGVTQTPRYLIKTRGQQVTLSCSPISGHRSVSWYQQTPGQGLQFLFEYFSETQRNKGNFPGRFSGRQFSNSRSEMNVSTLELGDSALYLCASSLDSGTASTDTQYFGPGTRLTVL.